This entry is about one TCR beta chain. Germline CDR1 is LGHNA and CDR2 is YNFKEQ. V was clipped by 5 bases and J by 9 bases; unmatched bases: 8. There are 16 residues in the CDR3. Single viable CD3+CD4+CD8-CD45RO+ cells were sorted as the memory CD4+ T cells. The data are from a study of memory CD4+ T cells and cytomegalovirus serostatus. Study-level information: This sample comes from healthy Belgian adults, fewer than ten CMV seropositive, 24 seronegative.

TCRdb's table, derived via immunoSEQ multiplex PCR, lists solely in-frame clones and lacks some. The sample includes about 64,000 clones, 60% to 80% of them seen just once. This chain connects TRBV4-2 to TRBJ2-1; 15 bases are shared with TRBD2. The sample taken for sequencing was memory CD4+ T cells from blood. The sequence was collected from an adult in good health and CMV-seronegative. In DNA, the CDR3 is TGTGCCAGCAGCTCCGGACTAGCGGGAGGGCCTGGTGAGCAGTTCTTC. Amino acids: CASSSGLAGGPGEQFF.